Below, one T cell receptor beta chain is given with its context. The target antigen is unknown. The sample is drawn from a study of shared clonotypes between healthy human individuals. Regarding the study as a whole: On the whole, naive subsets had larger estimated richness than memory subsets had.

Unmatched junction bases numbered 4, after V lost 5 bases and J lost 2 bases. The length of the CDR3 is 15 residues. Germline V gene lookup returns CDR1 MRHNA and CDR2 SNTAGT. Sequencing used immunoSEQ multiplex PCR; TCRdb keeps in-frame clones, though not all of them. The sample carries fewer than 400,000 clones, approximately 79% recorded once. The study drew its donors from healthy HIV-negative adults without recent acute infections or vaccinations. V usage is TRBV6-4 and J usage is TRBJ2-3, with 10 bases fitting TRBD2. The specimen was memory CD4+ T cells sorted from blood. Indicated subset: CD45RA-negative fraction. This sequence originates from a man aged 25 to 45 in good health. The CDR3 region is CASSPGTSDTDTQYF. The CDR3 DNA is TGTGCCAGCAGTCCCGGGACTAGCGACACAGATACGCAGTATTTT.